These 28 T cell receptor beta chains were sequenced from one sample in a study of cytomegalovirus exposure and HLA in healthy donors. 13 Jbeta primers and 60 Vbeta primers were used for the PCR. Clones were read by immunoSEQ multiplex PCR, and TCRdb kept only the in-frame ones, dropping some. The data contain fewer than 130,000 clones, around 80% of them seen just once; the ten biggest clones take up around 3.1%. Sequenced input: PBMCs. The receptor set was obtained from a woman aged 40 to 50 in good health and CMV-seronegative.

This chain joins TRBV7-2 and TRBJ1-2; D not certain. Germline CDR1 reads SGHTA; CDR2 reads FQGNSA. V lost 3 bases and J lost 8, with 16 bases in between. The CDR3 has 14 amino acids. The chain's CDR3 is CASSLDRLSGGYTF. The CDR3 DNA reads TGTGCCAGCAGCTTGGACCGATTGTCGGGAGGCTACACCTTC.

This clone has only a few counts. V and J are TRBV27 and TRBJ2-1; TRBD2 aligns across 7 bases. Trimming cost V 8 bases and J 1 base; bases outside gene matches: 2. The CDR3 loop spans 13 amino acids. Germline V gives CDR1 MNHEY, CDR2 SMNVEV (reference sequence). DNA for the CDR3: TGTGCCAGCTGCGGGGGTTCCTACAATGAGCAGTTCTTC. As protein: CASCGGSYNEQFF.

In DNA, the CDR3 is TGTGCCTGGAGTGTCCTCACGGGGGGCTCTGAAGCTTTCTTT. It codes for CAWSVLTGGSEAFF. The chain joins TRBV30 to TRBJ1-1; a possible D gene is TRBD1 (6 bases). V lost 0 bases and J 6 bases, leaving 14 bases between the germline ends. This CDR3 is built from 14 residues. Germline CDR1 GTSNPN, CDR2 SVGIG (reference sequence).

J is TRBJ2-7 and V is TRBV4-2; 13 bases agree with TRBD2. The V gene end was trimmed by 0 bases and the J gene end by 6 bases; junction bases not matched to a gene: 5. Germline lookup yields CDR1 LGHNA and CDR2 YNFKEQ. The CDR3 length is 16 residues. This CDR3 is CASSQDPGLAGAEQYF. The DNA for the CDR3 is TGTGCCAGCAGCCAAGATCCCGGACTAGCGGGAGCCGAGCAGTACTTC.

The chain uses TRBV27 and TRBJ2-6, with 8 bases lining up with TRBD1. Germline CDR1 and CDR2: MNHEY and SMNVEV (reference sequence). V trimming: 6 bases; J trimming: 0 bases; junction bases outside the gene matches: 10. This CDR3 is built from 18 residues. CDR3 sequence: CASSRRTGTFSGANVLTF. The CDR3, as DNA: TGTGCCAGCAGCCGAAGGACAGGGACCTTCTCTGGGGCCAACGTCCTGACTTTC.

The CDR3 nucleotides read TGTGCCAGCAGCCCCCAAAGGACAGGGAACGAGCAGTACTTC. As protein: CASSPQRTGNEQYF. The V and J genes are TRBV7-8 and TRBJ2-7, with 8 bases identical to TRBD1. CDR1 and CDR2 (germline): SGHVS, FQNEAQ. Trimming removed 5 bases from V and 5 bases from J; junction bases left unmatched: 8. The CDR3 extends over 14 amino acids. The full variable domain, completed using reference TRBV7-8 and TRBJ2-7, is GAGVSQSPRYKVAKRGQDVALRCDPISGHVSLFWYQQALGQGPEFLTYFQNEAQLDKSGLPSDRFFAERPEGSVSTLKIQRTQQEDSAVYLCASSPQRTGNEQYFGPGTRLTVT.

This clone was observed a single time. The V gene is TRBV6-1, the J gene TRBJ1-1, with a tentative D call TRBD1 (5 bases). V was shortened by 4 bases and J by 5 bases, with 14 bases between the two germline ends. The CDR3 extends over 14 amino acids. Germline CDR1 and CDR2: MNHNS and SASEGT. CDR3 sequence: CASSVGRAVTEAFF. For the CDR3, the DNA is TGTGCCAGCAGTGTCGGCAGGGCCGTGACTGAAGCTTTCTTT.

DNA of the CDR3: TGTGCCAGTAGGACGACAGGGAGTAATTCACCCCTCCACTTT. Protein: CASRTTGSNSPLHF. This sequence joins TRBV19 and TRBJ1-6, with 7 bases fitting TRBD1. Germline CDR1 and CDR2: LNHDA and SQIVND (reference sequence). Trimming took 6 bases from V and 6 from J; bases not matched to a gene: 5. CDR3 length: 14 residues.

CDR3 sequence (DNA): TGTGCCAGCAGCTCAGGGGGACGGGATCAGCCCCAGCATTTT. Translating gives CASSSGGRDQPQHF. The chain employs TRBV28 and TRBJ1-5; 7 bases are shared with TRBD1. In germline, CDR1 is MDHEN, CDR2 SYDVKM. J was trimmed by 5 bases and V by 6 bases; bases with no gene match: 7. The CDR3 extends over 14 amino acids.

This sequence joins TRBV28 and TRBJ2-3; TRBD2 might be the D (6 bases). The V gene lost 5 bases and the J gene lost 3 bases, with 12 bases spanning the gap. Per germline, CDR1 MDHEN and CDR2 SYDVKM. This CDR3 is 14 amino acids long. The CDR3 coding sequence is TGTGCCAGCAGTCTCTGGGGGGTAACAGATACGCAGTATTTT. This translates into CASSLWGVTDTQYF.

The CDR3 DNA is TGCAGCGTTGAAGTGAGGGAAATGGAAGCTTTCTTT. It specifies CSVEVREMEAFF. This chain joins TRBV29-1 and TRBJ1-1; D uncertain. The CDR3 spans 12 residues. Germline V CDR1 and CDR2: SQVTM, ANQGSEA. V lost 1 base, J lost 8 bases, and 11 bases lay in between.

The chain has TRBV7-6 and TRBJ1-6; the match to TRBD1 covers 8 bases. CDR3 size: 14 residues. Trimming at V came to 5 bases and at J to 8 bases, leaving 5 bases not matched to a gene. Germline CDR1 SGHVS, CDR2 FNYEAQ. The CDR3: CASSQTGVDSPLHF. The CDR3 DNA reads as TGTGCCAGCAGCCAGACAGGGGTTGATTCACCCCTCCACTTT.

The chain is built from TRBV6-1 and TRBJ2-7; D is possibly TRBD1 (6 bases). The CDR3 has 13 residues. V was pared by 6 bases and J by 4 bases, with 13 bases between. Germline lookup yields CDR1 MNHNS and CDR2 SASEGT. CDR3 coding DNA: TGTGCCAGCAGACGACAGGAGCAATACGAGCAGTACTTC. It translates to CASRRQEQYEQYF.

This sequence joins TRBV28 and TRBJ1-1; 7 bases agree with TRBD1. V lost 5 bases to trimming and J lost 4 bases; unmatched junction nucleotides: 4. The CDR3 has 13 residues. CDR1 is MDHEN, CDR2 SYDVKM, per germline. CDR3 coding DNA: TGTGCCAGCAGTCCTTCAGGGGGCACTGAAGCTTTCTTT. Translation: CASSPSGGTEAFF.

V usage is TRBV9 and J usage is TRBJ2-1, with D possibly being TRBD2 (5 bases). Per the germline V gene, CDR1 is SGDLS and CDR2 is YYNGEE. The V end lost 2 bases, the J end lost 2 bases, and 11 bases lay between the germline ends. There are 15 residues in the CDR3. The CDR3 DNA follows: TGTGCCAGCAGCGTGTCAGGACTTACCTACAATGAGCAGTTCTTC. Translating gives CASSVSGLTYNEQFF.

Here the CDR3 reads CASSVGVGTKGEQYF. In DNA form, the CDR3 reads TGTGCCAGCAGCGTAGGGGTCGGGACTAAGGGCGAGCAGTACTTC. The V and J genes are TRBV9 and TRBJ2-7; 7 bases line up with TRBD2. This CDR3 is built from 15 residues. From germline, CDR1 is SGDLS and CDR2 YYNGEE. V shed 0 bases and J 6 bases; nucleotides not matched to a gene: 9.

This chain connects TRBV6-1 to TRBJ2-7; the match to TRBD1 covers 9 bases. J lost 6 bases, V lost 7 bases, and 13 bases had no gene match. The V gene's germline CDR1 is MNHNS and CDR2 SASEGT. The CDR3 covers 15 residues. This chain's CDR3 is CASTNPGTGLFEQYF. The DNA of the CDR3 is TGTGCCAGCACCAACCCCGGGACAGGGTTGTTCGAGCAGTACTTC.

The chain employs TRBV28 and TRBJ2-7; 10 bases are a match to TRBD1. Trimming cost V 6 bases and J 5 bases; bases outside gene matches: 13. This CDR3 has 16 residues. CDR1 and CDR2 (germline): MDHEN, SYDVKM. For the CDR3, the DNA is TGTGCCAGCAGACCGACAGGGGGCGGTATCGGTGACGAGCAGTACTTC. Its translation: CASRPTGGGIGDEQYF.

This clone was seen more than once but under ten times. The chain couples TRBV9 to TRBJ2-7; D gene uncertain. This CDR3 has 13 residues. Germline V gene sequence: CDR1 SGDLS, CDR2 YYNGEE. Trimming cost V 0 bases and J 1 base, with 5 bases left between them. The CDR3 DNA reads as TGTGCCAGCAGCGTAGGCAGTTCCTACGAGCAGTACTTC. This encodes CASSVGSSYEQYF.

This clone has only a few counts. The CDR3 is CAWSGPGQGPYEQYF. The CDR3 DNA reads TGTGCCTGGAGCGGACCGGGACAGGGGCCCTACGAGCAGTACTTC. The rearrangement links TRBV30 to TRBJ2-7; 10 bases line up with TRBD1. Losses at the gene ends were 3 bases for V and 2 bases for J; bases not matched to a gene: 7. This CDR3 spans 15 amino acids. Looked up from germline, CDR1 is GTSNPN and CDR2 is SVGIG (reference sequence). Full variable domain (missing parts from reference TRBV30 and TRBJ2-7): SQTIHQWPATLVQPVGSPLSLECTVEGTSNPNLYWYRQAAGRGLQLLFYSVGIGQISSEVPQNLSASRPQDRQFILSSKKLLLSDSGFYLCAWSGPGQGPYEQYFGPGTRLTVT.

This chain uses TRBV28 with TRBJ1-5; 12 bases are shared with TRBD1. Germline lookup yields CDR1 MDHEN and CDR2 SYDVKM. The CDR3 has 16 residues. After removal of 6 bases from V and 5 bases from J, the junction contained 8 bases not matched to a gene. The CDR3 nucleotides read TGTGCCAGCAGCCAGGGGACAGGGGGCTTCCATCAGCCCCAGCATTTT. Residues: CASSQGTGGFHQPQHF. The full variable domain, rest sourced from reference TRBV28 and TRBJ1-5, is DVKVTQSSRYLVKRTGEKVFLECVQDMDHENMFWYRQDPGLGLRLIYFSYDVKMKEKGDIPEGYSVSREKKERFSLILESASTNQTSMYLCASSQGTGGFHQPQHFGDGTRLSIL.

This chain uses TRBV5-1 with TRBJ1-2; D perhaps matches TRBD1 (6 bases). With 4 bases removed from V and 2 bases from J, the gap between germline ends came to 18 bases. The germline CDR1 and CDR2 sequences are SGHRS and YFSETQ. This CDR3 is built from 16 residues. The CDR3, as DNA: TGCGCCAGCAGCCTAACCGGGACAACTACAAACTATGGCTACACCTTC. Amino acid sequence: CASSLTGTTTNYGYTF.

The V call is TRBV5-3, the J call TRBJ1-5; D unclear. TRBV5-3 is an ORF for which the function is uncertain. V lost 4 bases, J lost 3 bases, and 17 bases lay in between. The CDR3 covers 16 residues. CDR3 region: CARSLAPLQINQPQHF. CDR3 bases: TGTGCCAGAAGCCTCGCCCCGTTGCAGATCAATCAGCCCCAGCATTTT.

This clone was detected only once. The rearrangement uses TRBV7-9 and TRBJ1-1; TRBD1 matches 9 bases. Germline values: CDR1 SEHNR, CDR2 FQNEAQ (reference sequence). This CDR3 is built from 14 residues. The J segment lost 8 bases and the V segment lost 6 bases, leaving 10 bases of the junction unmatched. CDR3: CASRLGTGPGEAFF. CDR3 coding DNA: TGTGCCAGCAGGCTCGGGACAGGGCCAGGGGAAGCTTTCTTT.

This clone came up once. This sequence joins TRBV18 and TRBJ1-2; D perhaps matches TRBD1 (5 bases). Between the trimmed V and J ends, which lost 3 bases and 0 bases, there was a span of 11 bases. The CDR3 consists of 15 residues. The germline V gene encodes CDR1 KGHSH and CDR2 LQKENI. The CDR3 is CASSPGLIPNYGYTF. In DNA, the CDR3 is TGTGCCAGCTCACCGGGACTCATACCTAACTATGGCTACACCTTC.

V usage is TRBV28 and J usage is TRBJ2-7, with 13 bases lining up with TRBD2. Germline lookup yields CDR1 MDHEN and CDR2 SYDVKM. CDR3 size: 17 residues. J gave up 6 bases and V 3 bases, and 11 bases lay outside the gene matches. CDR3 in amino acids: CASSLGLAGPLFSEQYF. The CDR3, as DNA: TGTGCCAGCAGTTTGGGACTAGCGGGACCGCTTTTTAGCGAGCAGTACTTC.

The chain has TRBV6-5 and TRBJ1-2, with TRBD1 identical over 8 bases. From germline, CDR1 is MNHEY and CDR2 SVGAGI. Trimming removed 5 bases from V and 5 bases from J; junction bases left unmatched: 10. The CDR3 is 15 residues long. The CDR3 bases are TGTGCCAGCAGTACGGCCGGGACAGGTGTTTATGGCTACACCTTC. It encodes CASSTAGTGVYGYTF.

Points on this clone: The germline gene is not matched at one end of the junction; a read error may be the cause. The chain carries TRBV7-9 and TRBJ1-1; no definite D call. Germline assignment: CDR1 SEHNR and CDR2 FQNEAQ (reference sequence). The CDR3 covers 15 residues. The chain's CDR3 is CSSSSLTSAGTEAFF. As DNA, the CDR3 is TGTTCCAGCAGCTCCCTGACTTCAGCGGGCACTGAAGCTTTCTTT.